This is a list of T cell receptor beta chains from one sample in a study of immune heterogeneity within non-small cell lung tumors. TCRdb used MiXCR to reprocess the multiplex PCR reads, holding one entry per CDR3 protein. Here the sample spans approximately 4,300 distinct CDR3 sequences, 24% being singletons. The material sequenced was lung tumor tissue. These receptors originate from a man aged 45-65 years with non-small cell lung cancer. The conserved cysteine and the conserved F or W are not part of the CDR3 here. Not every row has a clone size; where given, it reads once, few, many or a size class.

size: many; V: TRBV29-1; J: TRBJ2-4; CDR3: SVDSGKNIQY
size: medium-sized; V: TRBV6-1; J: TRBJ1-2; CDR3: ASSEEAGGNGYT
size: .; V: TRBV6-5; J: TRBJ2-1; CDR3: AITSLLGNEQF
size: many; V: TRBV9; J: TRBJ1-1; CDR3: ASSPGTHLNTEAF
size: medium-sized; V: TRBV6-1; J: TRBJ2-6; CDR3: ASRILAGGSGANVLT
size: many; V: TRBV11-2; J: TRBJ1-1; CDR3: ASSLMNTEAF
size: .; V: TRBV2; J: TRBJ2-5; CDR3: ASSVSAGETRY
size: medium-sized; V: TRBV30; J: TRBJ1-1; CDR3: AWSTWDSFSTEAF
size: .; V: TRBV20-1; J: TRBJ2-1; CDR3: SAITSPDRSSYNEQF
size: .; V: TRBV30; J: TRBJ1-5; CDR3: AWSVGHGVAPHH
size: medium-sized; V: TRBV11-2; J: TRBJ1-2; CDR3: ASSKQGSGYT
size: .; V: TRBV3-1; J: TRBJ1-6; CDR3: ASRHAAGLGSPLH
size: medium-sized; V: TRBV19; J: TRBJ1-5; CDR3: ATRKGILGNQPQH
size: .; V: TRBV28; J: TRBJ1-5; CDR3: ASGARWCGNQPQH